A selection of T cell receptor beta chains follows, all from one sample in a study of cytomegalovirus exposure and HLA in healthy donors. Libraries were prepared by immunoSEQ multiplex PCR; TCRdb keeps only in-frame clonotypes and omits some of them. The profile covers 160,000 or so clones, with about 80% appearing a single time and 1% taken by the ten largest. Sequences were obtained from PBMCs. These receptors were collected from a woman in her forties in good health and CMV-seronegative. Each CDR3 is given with its conserved first and last residue. Not all rows give a size; the values are once, few, many and, for expanded clones, a class.

cdr3_length | clone_size | v_call | cdr3_aa
13 | - | TRBV30 | CAWSVGGAYEQYF
15 | - | TRBV14 | CASNRLAGGPETQYF
15 | few | TRBV6-6 | CASSYSASGKETQYF
14 | - | TRBV30 | CAWSVPGGISIQYF
16 | - | TRBV6-1 | CASSEFGLAVADTQYF
14 | - | TRBV28 | CASSSGQISYEQYF
14 | once | TRBV19 | CASSMGGSSYEQYF
17 | - | TRBV27 | CASSLGNEVLSTGELFF
15 | - | TRBV5-1 | CASSFRDLSTDTQYF
12 | - | TRBV2 | CASEEGGETQYF
14 | - | TRBV7-9 | CASSPDSKGNTIYF
17 | - | TRBV7-6 | CASSLGGTSGFTGELFF
17 | - | TRBV10-3 | CAIGGQGAQVGTGELFF
15 | - | TRBV29-1 | CSVGTASRTGTEAFF
15 | - | TRBV19 | CASSIAQGAGGPQHF
15 | - | TRBV7-9 | CASPNPGQGVNEQFF
12 | - | TRBV5-6 | CASSELGEGYTF
13 | - | TRBV13 | CASSLGWATEAFF
15 | - | TRBV7-9 | CASSYGLANNEKLFF
12 | - | TRBV5-8 | CASSFPSQPQHF
17 | - | TRBV11-3 | CATQPSPGGDGNTEAFF
15 | - | TRBV6-5 | CASSLLTSGEDTQYF
17 | - | TRBV28 | CATSSGLAGGPRETQYF
15 | - | TRBV27 | CASSPTGPGNQPQHF
16 | - | TRBV10-3 | CAIRDSSGQGDNEQFF
13 | - | TRBV7-9 | CASSSQVNTEAFF
15 | few | TRBV5-1 | CASSPRTSGSYEQYF
14 | - | TRBV5-4 | CASSPDPRGGELFF
18 | - | TRBV30 | CAWSVGILGVDSYNEQFF
12 | few | TRBV28 | CASRTGRNEQFF
15 | once | TRBV4-1 | CASSQGQVPNEKLFF
16 | - | TRBV2 | CASRDRLVASYNEQFF
17 | few | TRBV6-1 | CASSEWKEVYGANVLTF
14 | - | TRBV5-1 | CASSLATGDTEAFF
13 | - | TRBV27 | CASSLTAFYEQYF
15 | - | TRBV15 | CATSRDRGGVTEAFF
14 | - | TRBV27 | CASSFLAGAGELFF
17 | - | TRBV5-4 | CASSPAGLAGFTDTQYF
14 | few | TRBV6-5 | CASSPRQGNQPQHF
13 | - | TRBV2 | CASSVGRGGTQYF
13 | - | TRBV18 | CASSPRGTGELFF
13 | - | TRBV5-1 | CASSYQGETEAFF
15 | - | TRBV18 | CASSLQAWGGDTQYF
13 | - | TRBV29-1 | CSVEGGTYNEQFF
10 | - | TRBV28 | CASTGETQYF
12 | - | TRBV2 | CASRTGEETQYF
12 | few | TRBV5-6 | CASSLDTSQQFF
12 | - | TRBV2 | CASSGNSAKQFF
16 | - | TRBV11-2 | CASSQRLAGDYNEQFF
14 | - | TRBV5-1 | CASSLGTGNDEQFF
15 | - | TRBV9 | CASSVDFELSYEQYF
15 | - | TRBV19 | CASSSRDSRADTQYF
15 | - | TRBV6-4 | CASSADGSMGGGYTF
13 | - | TRBV2 | CASGTGANQPQHF
11 | few | TRBV30 | CAWSRRSEAFF